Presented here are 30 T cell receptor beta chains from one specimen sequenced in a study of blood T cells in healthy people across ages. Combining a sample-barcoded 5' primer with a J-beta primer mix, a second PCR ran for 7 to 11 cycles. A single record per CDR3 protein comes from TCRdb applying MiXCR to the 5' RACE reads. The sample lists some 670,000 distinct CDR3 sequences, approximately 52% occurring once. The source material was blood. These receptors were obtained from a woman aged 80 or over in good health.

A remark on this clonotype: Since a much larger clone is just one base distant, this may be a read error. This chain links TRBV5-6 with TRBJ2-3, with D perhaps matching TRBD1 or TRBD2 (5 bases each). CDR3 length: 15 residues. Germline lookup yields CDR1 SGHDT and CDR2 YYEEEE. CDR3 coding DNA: TGTGCCAGCAGCTTGCTCCAGCGGAGCACAGGTACGCAGTATTTT. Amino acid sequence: CASSLLQRSTGTQYF.

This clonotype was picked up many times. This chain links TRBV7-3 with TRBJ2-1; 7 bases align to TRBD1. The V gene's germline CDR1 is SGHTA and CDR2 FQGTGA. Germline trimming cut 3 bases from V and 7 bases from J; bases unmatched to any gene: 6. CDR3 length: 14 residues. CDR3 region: CASSFRGGRNEQFF. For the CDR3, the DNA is TGTGCCAGCAGCTTCCGAGGGGGCAGGAATGAGCAGTTCTTC.

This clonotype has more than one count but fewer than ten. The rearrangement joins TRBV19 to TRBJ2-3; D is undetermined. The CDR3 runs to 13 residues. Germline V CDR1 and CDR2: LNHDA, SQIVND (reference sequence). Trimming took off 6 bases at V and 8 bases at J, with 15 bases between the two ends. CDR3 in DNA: TGTGCCAGTAGCCGGGCCCAGAGTGTTACGCAGTATTTT. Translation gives CASSRAQSVTQYF.

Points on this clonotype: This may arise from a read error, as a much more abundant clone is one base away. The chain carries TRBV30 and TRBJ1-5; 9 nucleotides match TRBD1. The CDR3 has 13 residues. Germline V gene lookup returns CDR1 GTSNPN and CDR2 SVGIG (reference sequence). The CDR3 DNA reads TGTGCCTGGCAACAGGGGGCGGGACAGCCCCGGCATTTT. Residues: CAWQQGAGQPRHF.

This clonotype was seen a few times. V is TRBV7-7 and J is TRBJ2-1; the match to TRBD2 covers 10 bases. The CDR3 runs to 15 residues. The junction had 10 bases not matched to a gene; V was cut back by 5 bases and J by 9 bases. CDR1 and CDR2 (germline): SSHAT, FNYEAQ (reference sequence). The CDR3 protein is CASSTGRAGGGEQFF. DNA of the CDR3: TGTGCCAGCAGCACAGGACGAGCGGGAGGGGGTGAGCAGTTCTTC.

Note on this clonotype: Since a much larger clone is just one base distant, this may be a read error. The CDR3 region is CASRPLAGVLNEQYF. The CDR3, as DNA: TGTGCCAGCAGGCCTCTAGCGGGGGTCCTCAATGAGCAGTACTTC. The gene calls are TRBV12-3 or TRBV12-4 and TRBJ2-1, with 10 bases lining up with TRBD2. The better agreement between TRBJ2-7 and the DNA end casts doubt on the J call. This CDR3 has 15 residues.

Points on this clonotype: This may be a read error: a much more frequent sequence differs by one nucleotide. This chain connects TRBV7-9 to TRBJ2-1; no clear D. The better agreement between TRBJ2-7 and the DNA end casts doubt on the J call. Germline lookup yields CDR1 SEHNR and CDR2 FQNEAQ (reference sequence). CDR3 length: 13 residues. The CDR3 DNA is TGTGCCAGCGCAGAAAATGGGTACAATGAGCAGTACTTC. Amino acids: CASAENGYNEQYF.

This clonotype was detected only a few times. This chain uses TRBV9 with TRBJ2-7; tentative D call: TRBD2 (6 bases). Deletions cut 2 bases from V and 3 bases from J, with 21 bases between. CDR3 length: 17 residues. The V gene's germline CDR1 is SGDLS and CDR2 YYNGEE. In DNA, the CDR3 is TGTGCCAGCAGCGTGGGACTTTTGGGTGGGGCGCACTACGAGCAGTACTTC. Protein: CASSVGLLGGAHYEQYF.

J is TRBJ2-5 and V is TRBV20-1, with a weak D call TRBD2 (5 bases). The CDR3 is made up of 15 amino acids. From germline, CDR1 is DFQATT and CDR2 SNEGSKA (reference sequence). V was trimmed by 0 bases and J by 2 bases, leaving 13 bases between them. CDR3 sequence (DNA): TGCAGTGCTAGAGATCGACGGGGTTCACAAGAGACCCAGTACTTC. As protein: CSARDRRGSQETQYF.

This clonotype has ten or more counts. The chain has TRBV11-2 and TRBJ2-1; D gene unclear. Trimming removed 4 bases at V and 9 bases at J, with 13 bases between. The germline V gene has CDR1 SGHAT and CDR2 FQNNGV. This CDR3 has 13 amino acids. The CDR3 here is CASSSAHLGEQFF. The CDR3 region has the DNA TGTGCCAGCAGCTCCGCCCACCTCGGTGAGCAGTTCTTC.

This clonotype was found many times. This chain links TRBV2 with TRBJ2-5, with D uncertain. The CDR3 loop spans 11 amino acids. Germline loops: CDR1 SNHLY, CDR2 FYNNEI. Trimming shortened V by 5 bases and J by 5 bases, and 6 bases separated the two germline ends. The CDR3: CASSFKETQYF. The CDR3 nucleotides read TGTGCCAGCAGTTTTAAGGAGACCCAGTACTTC.

CDR3 in amino acids: CATGDSYEQYF. The DNA of the CDR3 is TGTGCCACCGGGGATTCCTACGAGCAGTACTTC. V usage is TRBV10-3 and J usage is TRBJ2-7, with D possibly matching TRBD2 (5 bases). This CDR3 has 11 amino acids. Trimming removed 10 bases from V and 1 base from J, with 8 bases in between. Germline loops: CDR1 ENHRY, CDR2 SYGVKD.

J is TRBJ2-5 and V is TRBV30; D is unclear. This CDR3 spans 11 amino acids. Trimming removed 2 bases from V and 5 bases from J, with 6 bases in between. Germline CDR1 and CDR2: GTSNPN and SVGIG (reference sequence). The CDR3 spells CAWSNRETQYF. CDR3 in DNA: TGTGCCTGGAGTAATAGGGAGACCCAGTACTTC.

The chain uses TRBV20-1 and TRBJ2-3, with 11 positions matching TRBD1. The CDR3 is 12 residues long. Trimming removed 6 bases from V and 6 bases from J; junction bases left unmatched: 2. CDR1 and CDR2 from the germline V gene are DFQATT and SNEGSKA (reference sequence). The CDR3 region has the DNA TGCAGTGCCGGGACAGGGGGGGATACGCAGTATTTT. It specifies CSAGTGGDTQYF.

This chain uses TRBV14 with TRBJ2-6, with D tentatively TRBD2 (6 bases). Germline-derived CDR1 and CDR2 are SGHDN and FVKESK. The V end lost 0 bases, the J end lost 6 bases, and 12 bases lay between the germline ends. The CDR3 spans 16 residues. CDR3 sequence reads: CASSQDPGVKANVLTF. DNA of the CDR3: TGTGCCAGCAGCCAAGATCCGGGGGTGAAGGCCAACGTCCTGACTTTC.

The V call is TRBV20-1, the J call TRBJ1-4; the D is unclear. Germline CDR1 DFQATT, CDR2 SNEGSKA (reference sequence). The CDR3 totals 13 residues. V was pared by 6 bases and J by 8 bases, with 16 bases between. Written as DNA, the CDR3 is TGCAGTGCCGATGAAACGAGGCGCGAAAAACTGTTTTTT. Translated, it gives CSADETRREKLFF.

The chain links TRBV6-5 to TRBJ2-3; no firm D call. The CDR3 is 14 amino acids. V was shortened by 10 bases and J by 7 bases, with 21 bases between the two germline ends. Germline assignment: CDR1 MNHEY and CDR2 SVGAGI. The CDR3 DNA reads TGTGCCAACCCCATTGGTCAGTTATTTCATACGCAGTATTTT. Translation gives CANPIGQLFHTQYF.

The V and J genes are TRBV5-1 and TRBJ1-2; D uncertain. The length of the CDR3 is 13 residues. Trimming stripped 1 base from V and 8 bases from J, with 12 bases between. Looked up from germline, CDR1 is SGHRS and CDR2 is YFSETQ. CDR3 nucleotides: TGCGCCAGCAGCTTGAATGGAGCGAGGGGCTACACCTTC. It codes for CASSLNGARGYTF.

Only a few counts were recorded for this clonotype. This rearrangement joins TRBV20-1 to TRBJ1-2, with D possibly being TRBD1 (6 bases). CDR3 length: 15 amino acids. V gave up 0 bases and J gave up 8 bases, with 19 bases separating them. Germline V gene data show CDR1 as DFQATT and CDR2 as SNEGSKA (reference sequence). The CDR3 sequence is CSARDQGEGRGGYTF. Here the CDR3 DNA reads TGCAGTGCTAGAGATCAAGGGGAGGGCAGGGGCGGCTACACCTTC.

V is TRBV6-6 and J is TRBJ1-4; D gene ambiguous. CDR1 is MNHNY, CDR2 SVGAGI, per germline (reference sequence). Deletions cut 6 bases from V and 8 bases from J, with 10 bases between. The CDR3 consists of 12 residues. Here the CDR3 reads CASRDRGEKLFF. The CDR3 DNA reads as TGTGCCAGCAGGGACCGAGGAGAAAAACTGTTTTTT.

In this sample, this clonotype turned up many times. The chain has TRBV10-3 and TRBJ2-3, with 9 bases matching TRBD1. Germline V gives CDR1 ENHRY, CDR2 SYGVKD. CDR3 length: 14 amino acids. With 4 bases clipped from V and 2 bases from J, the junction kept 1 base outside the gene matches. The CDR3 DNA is TGTGCCATCAGTGGGACAGGGGACACAGATACGCAGTATTTT. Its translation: CAISGTGDTDTQYF.

CDR3 amino acids: CASSQVTRSYGYTF. The DNA of the CDR3 is TGTGCCAGCAGCCAAGTGACCCGATCCTATGGCTACACCTTC. The rearrangement uses TRBV3-1 and TRBJ1-2; D remains ambiguous. V was shortened by 1 base and J by 4 bases, with 10 bases between the two germline ends. The CDR3 length is 14 residues. Germline V lookup: CDR1 LGHDT, CDR2 YNNKEL (reference sequence).

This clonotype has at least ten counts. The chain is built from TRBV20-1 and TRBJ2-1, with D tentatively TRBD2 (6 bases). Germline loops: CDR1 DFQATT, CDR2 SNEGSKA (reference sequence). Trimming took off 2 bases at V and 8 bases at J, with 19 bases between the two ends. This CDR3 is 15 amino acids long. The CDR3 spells CSARKGGSAMDEQFF. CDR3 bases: TGCAGTGCTAGAAAGGGAGGTAGCGCCATGGATGAGCAGTTCTTC.

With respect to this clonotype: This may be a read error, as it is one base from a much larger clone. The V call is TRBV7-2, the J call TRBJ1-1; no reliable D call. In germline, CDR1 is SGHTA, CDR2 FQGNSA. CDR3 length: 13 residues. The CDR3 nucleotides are TGTGCCAGCAGCGTAGCGAGGGATACTGAAGCTTTCTTT. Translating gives CASSVARDTEAFF.

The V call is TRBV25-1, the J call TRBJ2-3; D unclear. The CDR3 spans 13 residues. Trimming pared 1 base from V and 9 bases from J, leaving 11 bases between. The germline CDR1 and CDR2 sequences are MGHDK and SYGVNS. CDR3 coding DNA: TGTGCCAGCAGTGAATCTCCCGAGATGACGCAGTATTTT. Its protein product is CASSESPEMTQYF.

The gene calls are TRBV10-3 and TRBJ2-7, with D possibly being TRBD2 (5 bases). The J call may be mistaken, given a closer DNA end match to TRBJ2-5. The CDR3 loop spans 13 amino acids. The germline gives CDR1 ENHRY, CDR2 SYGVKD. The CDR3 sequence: CAIARRVEETQYF. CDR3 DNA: TGTGCCATTGCTCGGCGGGTCGAAGAGACCCAGTACTTC.

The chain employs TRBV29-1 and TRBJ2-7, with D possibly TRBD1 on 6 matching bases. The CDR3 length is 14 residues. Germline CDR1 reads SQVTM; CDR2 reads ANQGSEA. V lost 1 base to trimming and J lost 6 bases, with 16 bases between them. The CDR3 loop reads CSVEVGASRPEQYF. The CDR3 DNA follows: TGCAGCGTTGAAGTGGGGGCTAGTCGTCCCGAGCAGTACTTC.

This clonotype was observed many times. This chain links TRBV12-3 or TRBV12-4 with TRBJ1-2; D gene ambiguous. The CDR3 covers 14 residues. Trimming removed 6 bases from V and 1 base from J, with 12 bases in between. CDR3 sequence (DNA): TGTGCCAGCAGAGCTATGAACAGTAACTATGGCTACACCTTC. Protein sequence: CASRAMNSNYGYTF.

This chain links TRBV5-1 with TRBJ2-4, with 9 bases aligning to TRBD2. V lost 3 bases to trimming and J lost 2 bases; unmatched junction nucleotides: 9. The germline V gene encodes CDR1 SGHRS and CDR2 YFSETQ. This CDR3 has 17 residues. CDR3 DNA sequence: TGCGCCAGCAGCTCTTCTAGCGGGACGGGGACCAAAAACATTCAGTACTTC. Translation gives CASSSSSGTGTKNIQYF.

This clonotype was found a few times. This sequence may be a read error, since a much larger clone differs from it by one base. The CDR3 loop reads CASSWSTSPHNEQFF. CDR3 nucleotide sequence: TGCGCCAGCAGCTGGAGTACTAGCCCCCACAATGAGCAGTTCTTC. J is TRBJ2-1 and V is TRBV5-1; perhaps TRBD2 as D (6 bases). In germline, CDR1 is SGHRS, CDR2 YFSETQ. V was trimmed by 3 bases and J by 5 bases, leaving 15 bases between them. This CDR3 has 15 amino acids.